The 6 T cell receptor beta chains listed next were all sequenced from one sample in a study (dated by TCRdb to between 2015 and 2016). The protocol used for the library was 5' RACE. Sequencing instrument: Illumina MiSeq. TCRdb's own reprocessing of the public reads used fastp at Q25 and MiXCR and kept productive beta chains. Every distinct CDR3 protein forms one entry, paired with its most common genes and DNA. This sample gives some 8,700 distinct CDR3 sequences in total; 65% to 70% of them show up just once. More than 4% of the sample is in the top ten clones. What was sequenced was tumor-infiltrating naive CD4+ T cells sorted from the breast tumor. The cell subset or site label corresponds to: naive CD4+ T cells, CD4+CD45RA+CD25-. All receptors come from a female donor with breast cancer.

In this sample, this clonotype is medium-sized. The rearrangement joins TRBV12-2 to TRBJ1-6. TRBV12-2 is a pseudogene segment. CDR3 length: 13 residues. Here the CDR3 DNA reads TGTGCAAGTCGCTTGGGGTATAATTCACCCCTCCACTTT. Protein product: CASRLGYNSPLHF.

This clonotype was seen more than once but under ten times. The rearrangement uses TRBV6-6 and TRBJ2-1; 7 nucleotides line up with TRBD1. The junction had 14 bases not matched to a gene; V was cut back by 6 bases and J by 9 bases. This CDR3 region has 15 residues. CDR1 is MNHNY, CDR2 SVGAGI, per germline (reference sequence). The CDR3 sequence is CASSPRQGTLGEQFF. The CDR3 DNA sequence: TGTGCCAGCAGCCCTCGACAGGGAACCCTGGGTGAGCAGTTCTTC.

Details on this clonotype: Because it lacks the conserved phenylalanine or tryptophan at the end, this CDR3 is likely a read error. CDR3 region: CASSKNYEQYL. CDR3 coding DNA: TGTGCCAGCAGCAAGAACTACGAGCAGTACCTC. This rearrangement joins TRBV7-2 to TRBJ2-7; D uncertain. With 5 bases removed from V and 3 bases from J, the gap between germline ends came to 5 bases. The CDR3 is 11 amino acids. Per germline, CDR1 SGHTA and CDR2 FQGNSA.

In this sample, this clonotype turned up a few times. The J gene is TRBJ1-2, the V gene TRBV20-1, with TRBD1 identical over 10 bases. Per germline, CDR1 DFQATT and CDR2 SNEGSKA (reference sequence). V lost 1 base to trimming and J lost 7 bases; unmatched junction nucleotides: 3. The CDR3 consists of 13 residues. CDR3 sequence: CSARGQGAGGYTF. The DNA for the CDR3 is TGCAGTGCTAGAGGACAGGGGGCTGGTGGCTACACCTTC.

CDR3 DNA: TGTGCCAGCAGCCAAGAGGGACTAGGTGTCACAGATACGCAGTATTTT. This gives the protein CASSQEGLGVTDTQYF. The chain combines TRBV4-2 with TRBJ2-3; 8 nucleotides agree with TRBD2. This CDR3 is built from 16 residues. CDR1 is LGHNA, CDR2 YNFKEQ, per germline. V was clipped by 0 bases and J by 2 bases; unmatched bases: 4.

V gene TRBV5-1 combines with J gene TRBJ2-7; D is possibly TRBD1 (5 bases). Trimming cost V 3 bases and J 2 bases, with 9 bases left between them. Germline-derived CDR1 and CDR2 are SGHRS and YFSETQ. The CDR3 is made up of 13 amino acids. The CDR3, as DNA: TGCGCCAGCAGCTCAGGGATACCCTACGAGCAGTACTTC. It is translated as CASSSGIPYEQYF.